What follows are 8 T cell receptor beta chains derived from one specimen sequenced in a study of T cells in Graves' hyperthyroidism and ophthalmopathy. Amplification of TCR beta CDR3 regions was performed using RNA transcripts as template. TCR CDR3 underwent first-round RT-PCR with the HTBI primer set. Using its own MiXCR run on the multiplex PCR reads, TCRdb lists one record per CDR3 protein. The sample contains 360,000 or so distinct CDR3 sequences, roughly 20% of which appear only once. Sequencing used blood. The receptors originated from a woman aged 40 to 50 with Graves' ophthalmopathy.

The table lists this clonotype with many counts. The rearrangement links TRBV12-3 or TRBV12-4 to TRBJ2-7, with D unclear. The CDR3 has 12 residues. The V end lost 5 bases, the J end lost 6 bases, and 11 bases lay between the germline ends. CDR3 sequence: CASSISFPEQYF. The CDR3 DNA follows: TGTGCCAGCAGTATCTCATTTCCCGAGCAGTACTTC.

This clonotype has ten or more counts. CDR3 in amino acids: CASSQEKGPYEQYF. As DNA, the CDR3 is TGTGCCAGCAGCCAAGAAAAGGGGCCCTACGAGCAGTACTTC. V gene TRBV14 combines with J gene TRBJ2-7; maybe TRBD1 (5 bases). There are 14 residues in the CDR3. V lost 0 bases and J lost 2, with 8 bases in between. Germline CDR1 reads SGHDN; CDR2 reads FVKESK.

This clonotype was seen ten or more times. The rearrangement uses TRBV7-6 and TRBJ2-5, with D perhaps given as TRBD1 or TRBD2 (5 bases each). Germline CDR1 SGHVS, CDR2 FNYEAQ. The CDR3 extends over 14 amino acids. Deletions cut 4 bases from V and 3 bases from J, with 12 bases between. CDR3 protein: CASSWGFNKETQYF. The CDR3 DNA follows: TGTGCCAGCAGCTGGGGGTTTAACAAAGAGACCCAGTACTTC.

In this sample, this clonotype turned up many times. The rearrangement joins TRBV6-2 or TRBV6-3 to TRBJ2-7; D is uncertain. The J call is doubtful: the DNA matches TRBJ2-1 better. The CDR3 length is 15 residues. Germline loops: CDR1 MNHEY, CDR2 SVGEGT. This CDR3 reads CASSYKVHSTYEQFF. The CDR3 bases are TGTGCCAGCAGTTACAAAGTACACTCTACCTACGAGCAGTTCTTC.

The chain links TRBV12-3 or TRBV12-4 to TRBJ2-7; TRBD2 matches at 7 bases. The junction had 6 bases not matched to a gene; V was cut back by 7 bases and J by 0 bases. This CDR3 region has 14 residues. The CDR3 nucleotides read TGTGCCAGCACCCCAGCGGGATACTCCTACGAGCAGTACTTC. It codes for CASTPAGYSYEQYF.

This clonotype was seen ten or more times. The chain carries TRBV20-1 and TRBJ2-2; TRBD2 might be the D (5 bases). Trimming left V 0 bases short and J 7 bases short, with 6 bases between. CDR3 length: 12 residues. Germline V CDR1 and CDR2: DFQATT, SNEGSKA (reference sequence). In nucleotides, the CDR3 is TGCAGTGCTAGAGATGGAGGCGGGGAGCTGTTTTTT. Translating it yields CSARDGGGELFF.

The sample holds many counts of this clonotype. This chain uses TRBV12-3 or TRBV12-4 with TRBJ2-2; 9 bases are shared with TRBD1. J lost 6 bases, V lost 6 bases, and 11 bases had no gene match. CDR3 length: 16 residues. The CDR3 here is CASSLLTGQGAGELFF. The CDR3, as DNA: TGTGCCAGCAGCCTACTCACGGGACAGGGCGCCGGGGAGCTGTTTTTT.

This clonotype has ten or more counts. The J gene is TRBJ2-4, the V gene TRBV10-3; TRBD2 matches at 7 bases. Trimming took 3 bases from V and 4 from J; bases not matched to a gene: 9. This CDR3 region has 16 residues. Germline assignment: CDR1 ENHRY and CDR2 SYGVKD. DNA for the CDR3: TGTGCCATCAGTGAAGACATTAGCGGGTTTAAAAACATTCAGTACTTC. Translation: CAISEDISGFKNIQYF.